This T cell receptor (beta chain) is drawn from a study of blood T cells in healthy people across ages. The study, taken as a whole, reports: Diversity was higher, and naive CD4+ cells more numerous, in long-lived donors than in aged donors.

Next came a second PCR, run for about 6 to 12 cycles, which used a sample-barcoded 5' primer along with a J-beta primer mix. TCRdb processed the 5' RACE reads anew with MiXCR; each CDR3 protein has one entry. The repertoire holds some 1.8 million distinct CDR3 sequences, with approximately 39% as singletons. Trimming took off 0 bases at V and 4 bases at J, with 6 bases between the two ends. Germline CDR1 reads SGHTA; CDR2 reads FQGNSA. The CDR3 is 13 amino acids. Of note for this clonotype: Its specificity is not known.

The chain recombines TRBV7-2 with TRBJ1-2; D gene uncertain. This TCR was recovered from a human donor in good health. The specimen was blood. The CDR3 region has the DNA TGTGCCAGCAGCTTAGCGACATCCTATGGCTACACCTTC. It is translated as CASSLATSYGYTF.